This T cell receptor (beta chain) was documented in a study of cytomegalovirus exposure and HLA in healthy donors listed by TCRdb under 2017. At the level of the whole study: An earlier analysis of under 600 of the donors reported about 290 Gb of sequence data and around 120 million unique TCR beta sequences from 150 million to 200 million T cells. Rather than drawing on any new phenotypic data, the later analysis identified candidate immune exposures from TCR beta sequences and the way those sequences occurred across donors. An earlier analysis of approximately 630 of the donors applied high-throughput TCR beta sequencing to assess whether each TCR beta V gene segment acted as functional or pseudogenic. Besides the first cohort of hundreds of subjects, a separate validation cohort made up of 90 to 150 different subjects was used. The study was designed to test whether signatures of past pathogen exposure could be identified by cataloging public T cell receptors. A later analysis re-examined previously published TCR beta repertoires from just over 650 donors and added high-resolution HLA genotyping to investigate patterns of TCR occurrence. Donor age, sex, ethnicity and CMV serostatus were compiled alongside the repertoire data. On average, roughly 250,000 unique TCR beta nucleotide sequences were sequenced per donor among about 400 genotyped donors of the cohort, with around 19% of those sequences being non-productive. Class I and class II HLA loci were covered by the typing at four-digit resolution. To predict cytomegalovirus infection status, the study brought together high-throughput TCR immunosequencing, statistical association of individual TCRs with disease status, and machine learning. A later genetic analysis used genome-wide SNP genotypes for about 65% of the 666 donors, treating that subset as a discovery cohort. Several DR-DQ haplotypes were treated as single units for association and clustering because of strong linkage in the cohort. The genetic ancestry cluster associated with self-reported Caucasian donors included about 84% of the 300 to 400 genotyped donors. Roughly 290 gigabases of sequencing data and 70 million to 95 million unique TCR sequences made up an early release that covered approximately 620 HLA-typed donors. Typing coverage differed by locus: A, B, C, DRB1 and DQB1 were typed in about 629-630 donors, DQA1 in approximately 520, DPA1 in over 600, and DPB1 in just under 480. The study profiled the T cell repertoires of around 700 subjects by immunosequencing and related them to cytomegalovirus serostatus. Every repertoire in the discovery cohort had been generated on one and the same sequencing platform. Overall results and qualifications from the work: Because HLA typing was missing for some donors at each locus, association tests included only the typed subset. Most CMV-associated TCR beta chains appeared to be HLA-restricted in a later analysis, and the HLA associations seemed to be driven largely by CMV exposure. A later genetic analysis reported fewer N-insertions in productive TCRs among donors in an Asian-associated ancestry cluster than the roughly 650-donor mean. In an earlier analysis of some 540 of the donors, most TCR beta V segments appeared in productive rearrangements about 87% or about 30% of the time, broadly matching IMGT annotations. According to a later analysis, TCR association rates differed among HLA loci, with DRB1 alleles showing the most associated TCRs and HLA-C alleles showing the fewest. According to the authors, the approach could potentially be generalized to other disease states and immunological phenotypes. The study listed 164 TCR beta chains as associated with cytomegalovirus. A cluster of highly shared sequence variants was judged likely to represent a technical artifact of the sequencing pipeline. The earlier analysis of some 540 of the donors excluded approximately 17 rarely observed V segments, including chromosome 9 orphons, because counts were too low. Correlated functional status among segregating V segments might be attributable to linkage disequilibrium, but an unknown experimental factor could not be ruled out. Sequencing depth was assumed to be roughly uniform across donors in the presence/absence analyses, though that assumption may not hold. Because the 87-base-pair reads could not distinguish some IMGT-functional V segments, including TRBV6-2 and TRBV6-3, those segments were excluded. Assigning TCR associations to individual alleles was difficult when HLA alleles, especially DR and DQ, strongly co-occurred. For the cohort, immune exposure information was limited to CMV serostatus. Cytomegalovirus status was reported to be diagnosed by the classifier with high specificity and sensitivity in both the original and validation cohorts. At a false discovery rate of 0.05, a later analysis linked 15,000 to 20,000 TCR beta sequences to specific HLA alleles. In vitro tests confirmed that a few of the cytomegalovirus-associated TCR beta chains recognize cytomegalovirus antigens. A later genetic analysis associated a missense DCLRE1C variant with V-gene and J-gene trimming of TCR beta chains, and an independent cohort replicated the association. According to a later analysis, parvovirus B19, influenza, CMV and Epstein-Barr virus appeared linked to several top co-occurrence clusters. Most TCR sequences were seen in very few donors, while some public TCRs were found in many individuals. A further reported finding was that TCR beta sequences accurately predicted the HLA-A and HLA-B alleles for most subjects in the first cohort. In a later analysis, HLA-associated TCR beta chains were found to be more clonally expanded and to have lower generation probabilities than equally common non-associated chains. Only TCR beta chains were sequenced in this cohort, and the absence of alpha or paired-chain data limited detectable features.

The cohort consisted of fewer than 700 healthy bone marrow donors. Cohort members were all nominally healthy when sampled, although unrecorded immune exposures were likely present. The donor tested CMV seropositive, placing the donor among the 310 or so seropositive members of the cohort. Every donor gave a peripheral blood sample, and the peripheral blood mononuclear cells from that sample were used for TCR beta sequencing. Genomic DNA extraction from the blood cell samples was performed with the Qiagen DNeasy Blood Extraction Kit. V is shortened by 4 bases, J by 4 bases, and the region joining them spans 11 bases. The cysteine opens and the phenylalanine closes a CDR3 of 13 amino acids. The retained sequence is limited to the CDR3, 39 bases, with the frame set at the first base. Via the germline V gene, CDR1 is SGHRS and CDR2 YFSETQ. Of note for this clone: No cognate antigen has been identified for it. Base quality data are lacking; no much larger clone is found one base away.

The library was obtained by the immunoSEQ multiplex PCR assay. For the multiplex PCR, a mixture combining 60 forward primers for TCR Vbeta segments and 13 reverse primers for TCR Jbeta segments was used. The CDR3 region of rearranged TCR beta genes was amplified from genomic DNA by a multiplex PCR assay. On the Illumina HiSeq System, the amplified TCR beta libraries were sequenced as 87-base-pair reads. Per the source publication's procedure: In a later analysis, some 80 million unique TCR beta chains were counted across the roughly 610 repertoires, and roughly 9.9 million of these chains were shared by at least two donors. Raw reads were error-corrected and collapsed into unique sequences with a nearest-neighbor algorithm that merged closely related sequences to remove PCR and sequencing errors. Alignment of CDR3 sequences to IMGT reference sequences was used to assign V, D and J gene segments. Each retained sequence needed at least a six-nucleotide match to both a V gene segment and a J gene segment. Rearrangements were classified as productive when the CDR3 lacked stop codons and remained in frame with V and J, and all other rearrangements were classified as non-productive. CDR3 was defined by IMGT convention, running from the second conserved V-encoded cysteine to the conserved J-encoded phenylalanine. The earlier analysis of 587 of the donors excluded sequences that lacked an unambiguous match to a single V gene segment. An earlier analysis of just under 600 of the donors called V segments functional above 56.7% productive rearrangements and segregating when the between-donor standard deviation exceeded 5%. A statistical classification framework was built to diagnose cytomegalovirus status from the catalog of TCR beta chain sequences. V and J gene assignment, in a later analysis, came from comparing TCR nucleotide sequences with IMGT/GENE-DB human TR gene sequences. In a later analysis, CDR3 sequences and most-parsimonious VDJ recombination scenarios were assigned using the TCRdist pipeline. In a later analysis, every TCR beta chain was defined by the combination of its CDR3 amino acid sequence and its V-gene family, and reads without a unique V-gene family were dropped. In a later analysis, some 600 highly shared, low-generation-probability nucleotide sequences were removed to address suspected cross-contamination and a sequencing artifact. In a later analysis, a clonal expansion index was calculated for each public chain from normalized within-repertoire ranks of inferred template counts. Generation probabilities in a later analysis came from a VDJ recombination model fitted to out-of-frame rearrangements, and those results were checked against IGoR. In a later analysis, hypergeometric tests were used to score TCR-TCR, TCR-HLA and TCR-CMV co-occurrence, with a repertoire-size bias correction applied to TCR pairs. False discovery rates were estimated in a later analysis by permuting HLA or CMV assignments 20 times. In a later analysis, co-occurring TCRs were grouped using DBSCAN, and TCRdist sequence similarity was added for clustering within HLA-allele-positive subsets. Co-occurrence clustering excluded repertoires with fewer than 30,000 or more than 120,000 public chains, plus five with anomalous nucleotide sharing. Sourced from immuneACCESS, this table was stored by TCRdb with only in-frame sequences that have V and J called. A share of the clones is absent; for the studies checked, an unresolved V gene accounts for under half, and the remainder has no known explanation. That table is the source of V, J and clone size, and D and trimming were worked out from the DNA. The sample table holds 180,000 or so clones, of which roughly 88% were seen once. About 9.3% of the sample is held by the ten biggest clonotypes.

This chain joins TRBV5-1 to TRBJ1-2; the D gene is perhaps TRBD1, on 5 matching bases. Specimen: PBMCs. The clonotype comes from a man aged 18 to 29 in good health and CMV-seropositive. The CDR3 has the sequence CASSPDRVYGYTF. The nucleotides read TGCGCCAGCAGCCCCGACAGAGTCTATGGCTACACCTTC.